Each of the 27 T cell receptor beta chains below was sequenced from the same sample in a study of T cell responses to AZD1222 COVID-19 vaccine. Clones were sequenced by immunoSEQ multiplex PCR, and TCRdb holds only the in-frame ones, with some missing. The sample lists roughly 180,000 clones, approximately 86% occurring once. The sample here was peripheral blood, taken on day 0 of AZD1222 vaccination. These receptors were obtained from an adult in good health.

The DNA of the CDR3 is TGCGCCAGCAGCTTGGACAGGGGGCGGAACGAGCAGTACTTC. It translates to CASSLDRGRNEQYF. The chain recombines TRBV5-1 with TRBJ2-7; 9 bases fit TRBD1. The CDR3 totals 14 residues. Unmatched junction bases numbered 3, after V lost 0 bases and J lost 5 bases. Germline CDR1 SGHRS, CDR2 YFSETQ.

With respect to this clone: The sample has other DNA sequences that encode this CDR3 too. V usage is TRBV9 and J usage is TRBJ2-7, with TRBD2 as a possible D gene (5 bases). Per germline, CDR1 SGDLS and CDR2 YYNGEE. The V end was cut by 0 bases, the J end by 1 base, with 5 bases between. This CDR3 spans 13 amino acids. As DNA, the CDR3 is TGTGCCAGCAGCGTAGGAGGGTCCTACGAGCAGTACTTC. This codes for CASSVGGSYEQYF.

CDR3 protein: CASRGLTSAYNEQFF. The CDR3 DNA follows: TGTGCCAGCAGGGGACTGACTAGCGCGTACAATGAGCAGTTCTTC. The J gene is TRBJ2-1, the V gene TRBV25-1; TRBD2 aligns across 8 bases. CDR1 and CDR2 from the germline V gene are MGHDK and SYGVNS. The CDR3 loop spans 15 amino acids. The V and J ends lost 6 bases and 4 bases, in that order; junction bases with no gene match: 8.

The chain links TRBV29-1 to TRBJ1-5; D not certain. CDR1 is SQVTM and CDR2 is ANQGSEA in the germline V gene. This CDR3 has 13 residues. Between the trimmed V and J ends, which lost 5 bases and 9 bases, there was a span of 17 bases. The CDR3 nucleotides read TGCAGCGTTACTAGCCAGGCGGGTGGGCCCCAGCATTTT. This gives the protein CSVTSQAGGPQHF.

The rearrangement links TRBV19 to TRBJ1-6; D is uncertain. The CDR3 has 14 amino acids. Germline lookup yields CDR1 LNHDA and CDR2 SQIVND (reference sequence). V shed 5 bases and J shed 4 bases, with 9 bases lying between them. The CDR3, as DNA: TGTGCCAGTAGTGCACAGACTTATAATTCACCCCTCCACTTT. Encoded protein: CASSAQTYNSPLHF.

The chain uses TRBV18 and TRBJ1-5; 8 nucleotides agree with TRBD1. The germline gives CDR1 KGHSH, CDR2 LQKENI. The CDR3 totals 15 residues. The trim removed 3 bases at V and 4 bases at J, leaving 5 bases unmatched. The CDR3 sequence: CASSPGQGRNQPQHF. The CDR3 DNA reads TGTGCCAGCTCACCTGGACAGGGACGGAATCAGCCCCAGCATTTT.

The chain recombines TRBV4-3 with TRBJ2-7, with TRBD2 matching over 8 bases. With V trimmed by 1 base and J by 2 bases, 13 bases remained unmatched. The CDR3 sequence is 18 residues long. In germline, CDR1 is LGHNA, CDR2 YSLEER. CDR3 bases: TGCGCCAGCAGCCAAGCGTACGCCTCGGGGGGGGTACCCTACGAGCAGTACTTC. Its translation: CASSQAYASGGVPYEQYF.

J is TRBJ2-5 and V is TRBV5-1; D possibly matches TRBD1 or TRBD2 (5 bases each). V lost 5 bases to trimming and J lost 3 bases, with 20 bases between them. Germline V lookup: CDR1 SGHRS, CDR2 YFSETQ. The CDR3 extends over 16 amino acids. CDR3 DNA: TGCGCCAGCAGGGGACCCGGGACGAAGCCCGAAGAGACCCAGTACTTC. The encoded protein is CASRGPGTKPEETQYF.

The V call is TRBV10-2, the J call TRBJ1-5, with D perhaps matching TRBD1 (6 bases). This CDR3 comprises 13 residues. Trimming stripped 5 bases from V and 4 bases from J, with 9 bases between. Germline V gives CDR1 WSHSY, CDR2 SAAADI. CDR3: CASSRQANQPQHF. CDR3 in DNA: TGCGCCAGCAGTAGACAGGCAAATCAGCCCCAGCATTTT.

This clone has a handful of counts. CDR3 sequence reads: CASSLVAVYEQYF. DNA for the CDR3: TGTGCCAGCAGCTTAGTAGCGGTTTACGAGCAGTACTTC. The chain employs TRBV11-2 and TRBJ2-7; TRBD2 is a possible D gene (6 bases). The CDR3 extends over 13 amino acids. V was pared by 1 base and J by 4 bases, with 8 bases between. The germline V gene has CDR1 SGHAT and CDR2 FQNNGV.

The genes are TRBV2 and TRBJ1-5; D may be TRBD1 (6 bases). This CDR3 comprises 15 residues. Germline V gene data show CDR1 as SNHLY and CDR2 as FYNNEI. The V end lost 2 bases, the J end lost 2 bases, and 10 bases lay between the germline ends. The DNA of the CDR3 is TGTGCCAGCAGTGAAAGGGGGGCCGGCAATCAGCCCCAGCATTTT. The encoded protein is CASSERGAGNQPQHF.

V usage is TRBV11-3 and J usage is TRBJ2-5, with TRBD1 identical over 8 bases. This CDR3 has 15 residues. After removal of 1 base from V and 5 bases from J, the junction contained 6 bases not matched to a gene. Germline CDR1 SGHNT, CDR2 YENEEA. This CDR3 is CASSLVPGGKETQYF. As DNA, the CDR3 is TGTGCCAGCAGCTTAGTACCAGGGGGCAAGGAGACCCAGTACTTC.

This chain connects TRBV5-1 to TRBJ1-1; no clear D. The CDR3 runs 14 residues. V was shortened by 4 bases and J by 3 bases, with 13 bases between the two germline ends. Germline-derived CDR1 and CDR2 are SGHRS and YFSETQ. The CDR3 loop is CASSPQVGHTEAFF. CDR3 nucleotide sequence: TGCGCCAGCAGCCCCCAGGTCGGGCACACTGAAGCTTTCTTT. The variable domain in full, completed from reference TRBV5-1 and TRBJ1-1, reads KAGVTQTPRYLIKTRGQQVTLSCSPISGHRSVSWYQQTPGQGLQFLFEYFSETQRNKGNFPGRFSGRQFSNSRSEMNVSTLELGDSALYLCASSPQVGHTEAFFGQGTRLTVV.

This chain links TRBV7-9 with TRBJ2-5; TRBD1 might be the D (5 bases). Germline CDR1 and CDR2: SEHNR and FQNEAQ (reference sequence). Between the trimmed V and J ends, which lost 1 base and 5 bases, there was a span of 17 bases. The CDR3 contains 16 residues. The CDR3 sequence is CASSLGVAGIVETQYF. Here the CDR3 DNA reads TGTGCCAGCAGCTTAGGTGTGGCAGGGATTGTGGAGACCCAGTACTTC.

The CDR3 loop reads CASSQDPSGRAREQYF. The CDR3 DNA reads TGCGCCAGCAGCCAAGATCCAAGCGGGAGGGCACGCGAGCAGTACTTC. V usage is TRBV4-1 and J usage is TRBJ2-7; 10 bases match TRBD2. Per the germline V gene, CDR1 is MGHRA and CDR2 is YSYEKL. Trimming at V came to 0 bases and at J to 6 bases, leaving 8 bases not matched to a gene. The CDR3 sequence is 16 residues long.

This chain uses TRBV11-3 with TRBJ2-2; possible D gene TRBD1, 6 bases. Trimming took 4 bases from V and 5 from J, leaving 8 bases between them. CDR1 is SGHNT, CDR2 YENEEA, per germline. This CDR3 is 13 amino acids long. CDR3 region: CASSYQGTGELFF. The CDR3 coding sequence is TGTGCCAGCAGCTACCAGGGGACCGGGGAGCTGTTTTTT.

This sequence joins TRBV14 and TRBJ1-6, with 7 bases identical to TRBD1. V lost 4 bases and J lost 1; bases outside the gene matches: 10. The CDR3 length is 18 residues. Germline CDR1 SGHDN, CDR2 FVKESK. The CDR3 region has the DNA TGTGCCAGCAGCCCGGGACAGTTTTCAAATTCCTATAATTCACCCCTCCACTTT. This gives the protein CASSPGQFSNSYNSPLHF.

This rearrangement joins TRBV28 to TRBJ1-1; 10 bases are a match to TRBD1. The CDR3 covers 14 residues. Losses at the gene ends were 6 bases for V and 5 bases for J; bases not matched to a gene: 6. CDR1 is MDHEN, CDR2 SYDVKM, per germline. CDR3 amino acids: CASSPTGGETEAFF. The CDR3 region has the DNA TGTGCCAGCAGCCCGACAGGGGGCGAAACTGAAGCTTTCTTT.

This clone occurred once. The J gene is TRBJ1-1, the V gene TRBV6-2 or TRBV6-3, with 10 bases lining up with TRBD1. Losses at the gene ends were 1 base for V and 1 base for J; bases not matched to a gene: 12. The CDR3 sequence is 19 residues long. The germline V gene has CDR1 MNHEY and CDR2 SVGEGT. CDR3 DNA: TGTGCCAGCAGTTACTGGCCTTTTGGGGACAGGGGACCGAACACTGAAGCTTTCTTT. It yields the protein CASSYWPFGDRGPNTEAFF.

The chain employs TRBV4-1 and TRBJ1-1; the D is unclear. The CDR3 has 16 residues. The V end lost 0 bases, the J end lost 6 bases, and 17 bases lay between the germline ends. Looked up from germline, CDR1 is MGHRA and CDR2 is YSYEKL. The CDR3 nucleotides read TGCGCCAGCAGCCAAGACACCACGTGGAATCTGGCTGAAGCTTTCTTT. Translation: CASSQDTTWNLAEAFF.

The chain links TRBV7-9 to TRBJ1-2; TRBD1 aligns across 8 bases. From germline, CDR1 is SEHNR and CDR2 FQNEAQ (reference sequence). The CDR3 consists of 15 residues. The V segment lost 5 bases and the J segment 4 bases; nucleotides outside the gene matches: 9. CDR3 bases: TGTGCCAGCAGCCCAGGACAGGGTCGAGGCTATGGCTACACCTTC. This gives the protein CASSPGQGRGYGYTF.

In this sample, this clone turned up a few times. The rearrangement links TRBV6-5 to TRBJ1-6; D is ambiguous. CDR3 length equals 16 residues. The germline gives CDR1 MNHEY, CDR2 SVGAGI. With 0 bases removed from V and 4 bases from J, the gap between germline ends came to 10 bases. Here the CDR3 reads CASSYSGIFYNSPLHF. CDR3 in DNA: TGTGCCAGCAGTTACTCAGGAATTTTTTATAATTCACCCCTCCACTTT.

The rearrangement uses TRBV4-2 and TRBJ2-5; 10 bases agree with TRBD1. Germline V gene sequence: CDR1 LGHNA, CDR2 YNFKEQ. J gave up 5 bases and V 0 bases, and 0 bases lay outside the gene matches. This CDR3 region has 14 residues. The CDR3 nucleotides read TGTGCCAGCAGCCAAGAGGGACAGGGGGAGACCCAGTACTTC. Its protein product is CASSQEGQGETQYF.

J is TRBJ1-4 and V is TRBV4-2; D call uncertain. Germline V CDR1 and CDR2: LGHNA, YNFKEQ. V was cut by 0 bases and J by 10 bases, with 9 bases left in between. The CDR3 covers 13 residues. The DNA for the CDR3 is TGTGCCAGCAGCCAAGAGTCCGTTGGAAAACTGTTTTTT. It specifies CASSQESVGKLFF.

The rearrangement uses TRBV29-1 and TRBJ1-1; D is unclear. Trimming shortened V by 4 bases and J by 1 base, and 7 bases separated the two germline ends. The CDR3 runs to 12 residues. Germline V gives CDR1 SQVTM, CDR2 ANQGSEA. This CDR3 reads CSVALENTEAFF. CDR3 DNA sequence: TGCAGCGTTGCATTAGAGAACACTGAAGCTTTCTTT.

This chain links TRBV9 with TRBJ2-2; D remains ambiguous. Germline-derived CDR1 and CDR2 are SGDLS and YYNGEE. V lost 4 bases and J lost 1, with 11 bases in between. The CDR3 has 15 residues. CDR3 DNA: TGTGCCAGCAGCCTTCGGGTCCTGAACACCGGGGAGCTGTTTTTT. Its protein product is CASSLRVLNTGELFF.

The rearrangement uses TRBV3-1 (or the pseudogene TRBV3-2) and TRBJ2-4; 11 bases align to TRBD2. The CDR3 extends over 17 amino acids. The J segment lost 0 bases and the V segment lost 4 bases, leaving 5 bases of the junction unmatched. Germline CDR1 LGHDT, CDR2 YNNKEL (reference sequence). The CDR3 reads CASSPRLAGLAKNIQYF. CDR3 DNA: TGTGCCAGCAGCCCGAGACTAGCGGGGTTAGCCAAAAACATTCAGTACTTC.